This T cell receptor beta chain was captured in a study of OX40 agonist ivuxolimab in advanced cancers. Study at large: Earlier treatment with anti-PD-1, anti-PD-L1 or anti-CTLA-4 was permitted, and about 40% had received some. One hepatocellular carcinoma and a couple of cutaneous melanoma patients partially responded.

Study-wide results and caveats: Clonal expansion in partial responders at 0.1-3.0 mg/kg ranked among the lowest.

TCRdb's copy holds only in-frame clones and misses some; the assay was immunoSEQ multiplex PCR. The data contain 60,000 to 85,000 clones, 87% of them seen just once; the ten biggest clones take up about 0.52%. About this clone: Its antigen is unknown.

Trimming took 0 bases from V and 7 from J, leaving 11 bases between them. The CDR3 loop spans 14 amino acids. Per the germline V gene, CDR1 is SGDLS and CDR2 is YYNGEE. This clonotype was obtained from an adult with an advanced solid tumor such as melanoma, head and neck, liver or kidney cancer. The genes are TRBV9 and TRBJ2-1; D is possibly TRBD1 or TRBD2 (6 bases each). Sequencing used CD4+ or CD8+ T cells sorted from blood, obtained in a trial of the OX40 agonist ivuxolimab. The CDR3 here is CASSVDQGRNEQFF. CDR3 nucleotide sequence: TGTGCCAGCAGCGTAGATCAGGGGAGGAATGAGCAGTTCTTC. The full variable domain, its missing parts supplied by reference TRBV9 and TRBJ2-1, is DSGVTQTPKHLITATGQRVTLRCSPRSGDLSVYWYQQSLDQGLQFLIQYYNGEERAKGNILERFSAQQFPDLHSELNLSSLELGDSALYFCASSVDQGRNEQFFGPGTRLTVL.